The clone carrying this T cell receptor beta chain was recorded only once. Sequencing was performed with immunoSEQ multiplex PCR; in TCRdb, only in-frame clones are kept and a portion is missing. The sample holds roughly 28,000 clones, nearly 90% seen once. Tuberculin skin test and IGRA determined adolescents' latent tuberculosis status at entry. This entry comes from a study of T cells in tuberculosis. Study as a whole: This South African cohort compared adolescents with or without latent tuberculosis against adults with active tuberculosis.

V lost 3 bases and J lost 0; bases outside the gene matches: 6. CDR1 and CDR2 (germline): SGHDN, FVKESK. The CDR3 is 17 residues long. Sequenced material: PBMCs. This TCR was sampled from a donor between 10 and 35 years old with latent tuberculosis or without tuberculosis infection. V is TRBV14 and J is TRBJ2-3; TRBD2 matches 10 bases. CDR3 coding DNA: TGTGCCAGCAGCCAGATACTAGCGGGGATTAGCACAGATACGCAGTATTTT. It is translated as CASSQILAGISTDTQYF.